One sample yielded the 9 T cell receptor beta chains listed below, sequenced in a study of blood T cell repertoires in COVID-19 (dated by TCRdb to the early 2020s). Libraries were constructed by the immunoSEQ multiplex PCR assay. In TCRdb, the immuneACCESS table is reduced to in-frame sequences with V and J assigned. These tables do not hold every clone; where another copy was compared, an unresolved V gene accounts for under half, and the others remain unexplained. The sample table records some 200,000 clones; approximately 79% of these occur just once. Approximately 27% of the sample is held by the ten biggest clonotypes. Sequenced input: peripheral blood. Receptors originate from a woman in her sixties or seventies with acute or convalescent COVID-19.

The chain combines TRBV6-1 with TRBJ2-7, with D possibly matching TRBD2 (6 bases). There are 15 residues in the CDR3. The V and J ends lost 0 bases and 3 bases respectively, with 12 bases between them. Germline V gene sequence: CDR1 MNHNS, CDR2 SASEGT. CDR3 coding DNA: TGTGCCAGCAGTGAAGCGGAGGGTCTCTACTACGAGCAGTACTTC. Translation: CASSEAEGLYYEQYF.

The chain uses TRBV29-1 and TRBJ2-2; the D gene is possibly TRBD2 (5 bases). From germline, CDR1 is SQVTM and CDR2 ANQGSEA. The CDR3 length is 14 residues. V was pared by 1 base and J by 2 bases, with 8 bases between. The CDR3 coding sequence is TGCAGCGTTGAAGCGGGATCCAACACCGGGGAGCTGTTTTTT. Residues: CSVEAGSNTGELFF.

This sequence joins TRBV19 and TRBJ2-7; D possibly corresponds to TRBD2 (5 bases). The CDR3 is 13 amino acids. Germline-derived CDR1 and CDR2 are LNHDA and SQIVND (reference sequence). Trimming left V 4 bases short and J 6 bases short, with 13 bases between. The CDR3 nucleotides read TGTGCCAGTAGTACGACACTAGATGGCGAGCAGTACTTC. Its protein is CASSTTLDGEQYF.

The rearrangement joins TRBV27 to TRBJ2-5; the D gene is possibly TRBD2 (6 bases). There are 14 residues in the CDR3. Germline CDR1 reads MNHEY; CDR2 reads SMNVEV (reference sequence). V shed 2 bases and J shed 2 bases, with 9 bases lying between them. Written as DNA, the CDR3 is TGTGCCAGCAGTTTAATCGGGGGACAAGAGACCCAGTACTTC. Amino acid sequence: CASSLIGGQETQYF.

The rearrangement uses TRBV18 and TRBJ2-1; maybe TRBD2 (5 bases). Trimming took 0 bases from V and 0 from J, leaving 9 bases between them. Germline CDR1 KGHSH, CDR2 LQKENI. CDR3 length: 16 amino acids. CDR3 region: CASSPPSVSSYNEQFF. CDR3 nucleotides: TGTGCCAGCTCACCACCTAGCGTGAGCTCCTACAATGAGCAGTTCTTC.

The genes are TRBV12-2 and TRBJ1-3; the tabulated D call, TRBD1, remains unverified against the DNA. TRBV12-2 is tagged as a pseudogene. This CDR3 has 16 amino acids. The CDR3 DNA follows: TGTGCAAGTCGCTTAGACAGGGTATACGCTGGAAACACCATATATTTT. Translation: CASRLDRVYAGNTIYF.

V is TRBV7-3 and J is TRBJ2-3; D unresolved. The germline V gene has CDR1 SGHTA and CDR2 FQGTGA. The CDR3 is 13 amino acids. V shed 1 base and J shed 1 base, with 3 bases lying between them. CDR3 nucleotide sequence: TGTGCCAGCAGCTTAATAGGCACAGATACGCAGTATTTT. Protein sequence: CASSLIGTDTQYF.

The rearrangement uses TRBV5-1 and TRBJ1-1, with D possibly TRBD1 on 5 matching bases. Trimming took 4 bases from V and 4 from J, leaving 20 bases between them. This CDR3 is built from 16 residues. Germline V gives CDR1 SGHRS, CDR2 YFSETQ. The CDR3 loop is CASSVEPTAQFTEAFF. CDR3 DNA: TGCGCCAGCAGCGTTGAACCGACAGCCCAGTTCACTGAAGCTTTCTTT.

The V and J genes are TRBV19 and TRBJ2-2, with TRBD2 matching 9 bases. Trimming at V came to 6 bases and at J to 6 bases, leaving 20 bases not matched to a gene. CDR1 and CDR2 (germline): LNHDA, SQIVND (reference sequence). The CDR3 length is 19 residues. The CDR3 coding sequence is TGTGCCAGTAGCCCCATCGGTGTGGTAGCGGGAGTTCGATCCGGGGAGCTGTTTTTT. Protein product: CASSPIGVVAGVRSGELFF.